These T cell receptor beta chains were read from a single sample in a study of CD8 T cells in ankylosing spondylitis. One entry per CDR3 protein, called by TCRdb with MiXCR from the 5' RACE reads. The repertoire includes about 440,000 distinct CDR3 sequences, 15% to 20% of them detected once, and 0.85% to 1.3% sits in the top ten. What was sequenced was blood, either unsorted or a sorted T cell fraction (not recorded which). The receptor set was obtained from a male donor with ankylosing spondylitis. Each CDR3 is given with its conserved first and last residue. The D gene is left open where the match is weak. Expanded clones are given a class, and other clones once, few, many or no size at all.

few	-	TRBJ2-2	TRBV20-1	CSASINVGGPGELFF	TGCAGTGCTAGTATCAATGTGGGGGGGCCGGGGGAGCTGTTTTTT
-	TRBD1	TRBJ1-4	TRBV7-9	CASSRTGEEKLFF	TGTGCCAGCAGCCGAACAGGGGAGGAAAAACTGTTTTTT
-	TRBD2	TRBJ2-1	TRBV5-1	CAPRREGYNEQFF	TGCGCCCCCCGGCGGGAGGGCTACAATGAGCAGTTCTTC
many	-	TRBJ2-3	TRBV12-3/TRBV12-4	CASILTGGRGDTQYF	TGTGCCAGCATTCTTACCGGGGGGCGAGGAGATACGCAGTATTTT
few	TRBD2	TRBJ2-3	TRBV7-8	CASSLGAAGGKADTQYF	TGTGCCAGCAGCTTAGGTGCAGCGGGAGGGAAAGCAGATACGCAGTATTTT
few	TRBD2	TRBJ2-7	TRBV20-1	CSAHPPPGTSVYEQYF	TGCAGTGCTCACCCGCCCCCCGGGACTAGCGTCTACGAGCAGTACTTC
-	-	TRBJ1-1	TRBV20-1	CSASTYPDTEAFF	TGCAGTGCTAGTACGTACCCCGACACTGAAGCTTTCTTT
-	TRBD2	TRBJ2-3	TRBV20-1	CSARVLSGSTDTQYF	TGCAGTGCTAGAGTACTTAGCGGGAGCACAGATACGCAGTATTTT
-	TRBD2	TRBJ2-7	TRBV5-1	CASSRIAGDSEQYF	TGCGCCAGCAGCCGGATAGCGGGTGATAGTGAGCAGTACTTC
few	TRBD1	TRBJ1-2	TRBV29-1	CSVEDIRTGAYGYTF	TGCAGCGTTGAAGATATAAGGACAGGGGCTTATGGCTACACCTTC
-	-	TRBJ2-3	TRBV20-1	CSAIFAGSTDTQYF	TGCAGTGCTATCTTCGCGGGAAGCACAGATACGCAGTATTTT
-	-	TRBJ1-5	TRBV21-1	CASTYTGTSNQPQHF	TGTGCCAGCACCTACACAGGGACCAGCAATCAGCCCCAGCATTTT
-	TRBD1	TRBJ2-5	TRBV6-1	CASRTGGALETQYF	TGTGCCAGCAGAACAGGGGGAGCGTTGGAGACCCAGTACTTC
-	-	TRBJ2-2	TRBV27	CASALAENTGELFF	TGTGCCAGCGCGCTAGCAGAGAACACCGGGGAGCTGTTTTTT
-	-	TRBJ2-1	TRBV18	CASSPPYRDHEQFF	TGTGCCAGCTCACCACCGTACAGGGACCATGAGCAGTTCTTC
many	TRBD1	TRBJ2-1	TRBV11-2	CASSLVSGTGGNEQFF	TGTGCCAGCAGCTTAGTATCGGGAACAGGGGGAAATGAGCAGTTCTTC
-	TRBD2	TRBJ2-3	TRBV7-3	CASSLSPGLAVRTDTQYF	TGTGCCAGCAGCTTAAGTCCCGGACTAGCGGTACGCACAGATACGCAGTATTTT
-	-	TRBJ2-3	TRBV29-1	CSVEYVPDDTQYF	TGCAGCGTTGAATATGTCCCCGATGATACGCAGTATTTT
-	-	TRBJ1-2	TRBV5-1	CASSSRSDPGLYGYTF	TGCGCCAGCAGCTCCCGTTCTGACCCAGGACTCTATGGCTACACCTTC
few	-	TRBJ1-5	TRBV6-1	CASSEDPDLRSNQPQHF	TGTGCCAGCAGTGAAGATCCTGACCTAAGGAGCAATCAGCCCCAGCATTTT
-	-	TRBJ2-1	TRBV7-9	CASSQIQGNEQFF	TGTGCCAGCAGCCAAATACAGGGCAATGAGCAGTTCTTC
-	-	TRBJ1-2	TRBV6-1	CASRPGTARVSGYTF	TGTGCCAGCAGGCCTGGGACGGCTAGGGTCTCTGGCTACACCTTC
many	-	TRBJ2-3	TRBV6-5	CASSDKTDTQYF	TGTGCCAGCAGTGACAAAACAGATACGCAGTATTTT
-	-	TRBJ2-3	TRBV11-2	CASSLAGFYTDTQYF	TGTGCCAGCAGCTTAGCTGGGTTTTACACAGATACGCAGTATTTT
many	-	TRBJ2-5	TRBV6-5	CASSYSIGGETQYF	TGTGCCAGCAGTTACTCGATCGGAGGGGAGACCCAGTACTTC
few	-	TRBJ1-4	TRBV6-2/TRBV6-3	CASSPPSTTNEKLFF	TGTGCCAGCAGTCCCCCCTCGACAACTAATGAAAAACTGTTTTTT
many	TRBD1	TRBJ2-2	TRBV4-1	CASSQGQEGVGELFF	TGCGCCAGCAGCCAGGGACAGGAAGGAGTTGGGGAGCTGTTTTTT
few	TRBD2	TRBJ2-1	TRBV20-1	CSAREVLAGDGEQFF	TGCAGTGCTAGAGAGGTACTAGCGGGAGATGGTGAGCAGTTCTTC
few	-	TRBJ1-2	TRBV11-2	CASSFVNGGGYTF	TGTGCCAGCAGCTTTGTAAATGGTGGTGGCTACACCTTC
many	-	TRBJ2-1	TRBV29-1	CSVRREQITNNEQFF	TGCAGCGTTAGGCGGGAACAGATTACAAACAATGAGCAGTTCTTC
few	-	TRBJ2-3	TRBV27	CASSSRVTDTQYF	TGTGCCAGCAGTTCCAGGGTCACAGATACGCAGTATTTT
many	-	TRBJ1-2	TRBV12-3/TRBV12-4	CASSPKGPGYTF	TGTGCCAGCAGTCCCAAGGGGCCTGGCTACACCTTC
-	-	TRBJ2-6	TRBV6-1	CASGEQGVRGANVLTF	TGTGCCAGCGGGGAGCAGGGAGTGCGTGGGGCCAACGTCCTGACTTTC